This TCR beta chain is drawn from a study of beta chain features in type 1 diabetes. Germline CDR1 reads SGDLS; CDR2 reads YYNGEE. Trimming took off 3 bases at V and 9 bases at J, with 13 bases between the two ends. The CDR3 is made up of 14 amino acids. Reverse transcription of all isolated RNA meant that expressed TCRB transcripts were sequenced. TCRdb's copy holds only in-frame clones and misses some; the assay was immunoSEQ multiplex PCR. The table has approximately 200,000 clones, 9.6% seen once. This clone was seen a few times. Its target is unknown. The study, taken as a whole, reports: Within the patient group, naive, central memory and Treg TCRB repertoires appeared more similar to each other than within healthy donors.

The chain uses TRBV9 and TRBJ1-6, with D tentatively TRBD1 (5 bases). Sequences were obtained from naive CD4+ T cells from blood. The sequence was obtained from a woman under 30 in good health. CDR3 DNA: TGTGCCAGCAGCGGTCAGGGCGTAGGTTCACCCCTCCACTTT. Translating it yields CASSGQGVGSPLHF.